This note documents a single T cell receptor beta chain sequence. Only a few counts were recorded for this clone. This clone's antigen is unknown. One base away there is no much larger clone; base qualities are not given. The donors were healthy, HIV-negative adults with no recently reported acute infections or vaccinations. All donors were Caucasian adults living in Nashville, Tennessee, USA. CD4+ T cells were enriched through magnetic negative selection, after which naive cells were positively selected on CD45RA and the remaining negative fraction served as the memory subset. Blood was collected by leukapheresis, and PBMCs were isolated by Ficoll-Histopaque density gradient centrifugation and then cryopreserved in liquid nitrogen vapor phase. Analytical flow cytometry was used to check the purity and quantity of each magnetically sorted T cell population. Genomic DNA was isolated from every sorted fraction and measured by UV absorbance on a Nanodrop 2000c.

The CDR3 holds 17 amino acids from the cysteine to the phenylalanine. The read is trimmed to its CDR3 DNA, 51 bases read in frame from base 1. CDR1 is given as LNHDA and CDR2 as SQIVND, both from the germline V gene (reference sequence). V lost 5 bases and J lost 0 bases; the stretch between them is 17 bases long. TCR CDR3 regions were amplified from genomic DNA by multiplex PCR using the deep immunoSEQ assay. Extracted genomic DNA from each cell subset was distributed evenly across all wells of several immunoSEQ 96-well plates, and each plate was treated as a replicate. For sorted subsets, around 200 ng genomic DNA, equal to about 30,000 T cell genomes, was loaded into each replicate PCR. Purified libraries were quantified with a Qubit 3.0 fluorometer, sized on a Bioanalyzer 2100, and re-quantified with the KAPA Library Quantification kit. Every immunoSEQ 96-well plate was sequenced on a separate single-read 150-cycle Illumina NextSeq 550 flow cell. In the paper's pipeline: Because the immunoSEQ output included only junctional sequences and no quality scores, the filtering could not be the same as the filtering used for full-length reads. Sequences were annotated with PyIR, a Python wrapper for IgBLAST v1.9, using IMGT germline references to assign V/J genes and CDR3. Reads with weak V/J assignments (E-value above 1e-6), missing CDR3, stop codons, out-of-frame junctions, or ambiguous translated residues were removed. V3J clonotypes were defined by identical inferred V gene, J gene, and CDR3 amino acid sequence. To compute the percentage overlap between repertoires, the number of shared unique clonotypes was divided by the size of the smaller repertoire. Repertoire richness was assessed with RTK rarefaction, the Chao1 estimator, and Recon v2.1 estimates of unobserved clonotypes. For all TCRbeta clonotypes obtained by the gDNA method from a handful of donors, generation probabilities were computed with OLGA. The immuneACCESS repertoire file appears here via TCRdb, limited to in-frame rearrangements. These files lack a portion of the clones; in checked studies, under half of the deficit traces to unresolved V genes, and the cause of the others is not known. V and J calls and clone size are as listed in that table; D and trimming were resolved from the DNA. The sample data list about 1 million clones, and about 80% of these were observed just once. About 1.5% of the sample comes from the top ten.

The data were taken from a study of shared clonotypes between healthy human individuals (dated by TCRdb to 2018 to 2021). Background for the entire study: The cohort included a few men and a couple of women between 18 and 49 years of age. Blood TCR repertoires of 5 or 6 healthy adults were deeply sequenced to estimate repertoire size and the extent of clonotype sharing between individuals. To increase sequencing depth and limit assay-specific biases, different laboratories used diverse techniques to prepare libraries and sequence TCR repertoires. For each donor, CD4 naive and CD4 memory were each run on three plates, CD8 naive on two plates, and CD8 memory on one plate. Per donor, leukapheresis produced somewhere between about 0.85 and 8.9 billion PBMCs. Overall study outcomes, separate from this receptor: Compared with non-shared clonotypes, clonotypes shared by all four sorted-subset donors had higher generation probabilities. Because the study included a small number of donors, the genetic and exposure-history diversity represented was limited. Estimated clonotype richness was generally larger for naive than for memory subsets. Incomplete sequencing was indicated by rarefaction of sorted-subset datasets, despite the large sequencing depth. Pairwise subsampling indicated that sequencing depth was expected to affect the degree of clonotype sharing among donors. Approximately 5% of naive CD4, around 3.5% of naive CD8, 2.3% of memory CD4, and around 0.4% of memory CD8 clonotypes were shared across a handful of donors. Only blood was sampled, and tissue TCR repertoires likely differ from those in blood.

The chain uses TRBV19 and TRBJ1-5; the D region possibly corresponds to TRBD1 (5 bases align). This receptor was taken from a man aged 18 to 29 in good health. Sequencing was done on a sample of memory CD4+ T cells sorted from blood. The cell subset or site label corresponds to: CD45RA-negative fraction. The CDR3 protein: CASSGADGRISNQPQHF. The bases are TGTGCCAGTAGTGGGGCCGACGGACGGATTAGCAATCAGCCCCAGCATTTT. With the portions outside the CDR3 filled from the reference TRBV19 and TRBJ1-5 genes, the complete variable region becomes DGGITQSPKYLFRKEGQNVTLSCEQNLNHDAMYWYRQDPGQGLRLIYYSQIVNDFQKGDIAEGYSVSREKKESFPLTVTSAQKNPTAFYLCASSGADGRISNQPQHFGDGTRLSIL.